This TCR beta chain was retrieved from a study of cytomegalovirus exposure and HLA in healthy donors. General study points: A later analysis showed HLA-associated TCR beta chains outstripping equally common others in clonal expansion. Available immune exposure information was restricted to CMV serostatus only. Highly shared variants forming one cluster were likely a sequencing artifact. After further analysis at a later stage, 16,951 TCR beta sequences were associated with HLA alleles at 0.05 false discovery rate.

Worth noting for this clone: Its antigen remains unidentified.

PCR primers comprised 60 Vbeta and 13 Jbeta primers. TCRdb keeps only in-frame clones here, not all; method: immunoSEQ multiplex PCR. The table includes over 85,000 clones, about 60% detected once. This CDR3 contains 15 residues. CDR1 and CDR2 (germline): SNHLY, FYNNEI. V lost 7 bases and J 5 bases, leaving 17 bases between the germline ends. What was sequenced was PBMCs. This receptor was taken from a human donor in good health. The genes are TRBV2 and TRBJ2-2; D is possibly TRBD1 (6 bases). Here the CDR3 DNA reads TGTGCCAGCACGTTCCCAGGGGAATGGACCGGGGAGCTGTTTTTT. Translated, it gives CASTFPGEWTGELFF.